The sample holds a few counts of the clone carrying this T cell receptor (beta chain). What it binds is not known. A universal primer site arose from template switching, and cDNA bore unique molecular identifiers. TCRdb redid the calling of the 5' RACE reads with MiXCR, one entry per CDR3 protein. The sample includes a few hundred thousand distinct CDR3 sequences, nearly 15% of them seen just once. The trim removed 5 bases at V and 0 bases at J, leaving 8 bases unmatched. This CDR3 is 18 amino acids long. CDR1 is LNHDA, CDR2 SQIVND, per germline (reference sequence). The sample originates from a study of identical twins. Regarding the study as a whole: Within monozygotic twins, out-of-frame TCR alpha sharing was underestimated by the models.

These data also formed part of another study, on yellow fever vaccine responses in identical twins.

Sequenced sample: CD4+ T cells sorted from blood. The chain uses TRBV19 and TRBJ2-1; 12 nucleotides match TRBD2. The source of this sequence is a woman under 30 in good health. CDR3 DNA sequence: TGTGCCAGTAGTCCCGGGACTAGCGGGTTCACCTCCTACAATGAGCAGTTCTTC. It is translated as CASSPGTSGFTSYNEQFF.